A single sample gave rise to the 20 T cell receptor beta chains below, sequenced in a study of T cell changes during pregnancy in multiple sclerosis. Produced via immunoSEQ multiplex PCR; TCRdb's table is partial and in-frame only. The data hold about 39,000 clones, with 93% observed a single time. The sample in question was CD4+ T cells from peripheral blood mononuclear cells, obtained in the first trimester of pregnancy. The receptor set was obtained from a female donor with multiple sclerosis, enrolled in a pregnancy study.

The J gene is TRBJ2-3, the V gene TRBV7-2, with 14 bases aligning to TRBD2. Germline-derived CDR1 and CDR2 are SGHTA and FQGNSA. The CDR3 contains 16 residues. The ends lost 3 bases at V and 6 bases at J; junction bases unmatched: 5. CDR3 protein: CASSFGLAGGWDTQYF. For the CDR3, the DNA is TGTGCCAGCAGCTTCGGACTAGCGGGAGGATGGGATACGCAGTATTTT.

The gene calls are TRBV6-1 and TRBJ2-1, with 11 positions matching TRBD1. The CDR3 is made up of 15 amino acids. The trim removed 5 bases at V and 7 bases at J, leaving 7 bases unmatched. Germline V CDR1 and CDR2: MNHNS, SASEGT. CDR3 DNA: TGTGCCAGCAGTTCCGGGACAGGGGGTTGGAATGAGCAGTTCTTC. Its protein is CASSSGTGGWNEQFF.

The CDR3: CATEGYGYTF. CDR3 in DNA: TGTGCCACCGAGGGCTATGGCTACACCTTC. The chain recombines TRBV28 with TRBJ1-2, with D hard to call. The CDR3 is 10 residues long. V was clipped by 10 bases and J by 4 bases, with 7 bases between them. Germline assignment: CDR1 MDHEN and CDR2 SYDVKM.

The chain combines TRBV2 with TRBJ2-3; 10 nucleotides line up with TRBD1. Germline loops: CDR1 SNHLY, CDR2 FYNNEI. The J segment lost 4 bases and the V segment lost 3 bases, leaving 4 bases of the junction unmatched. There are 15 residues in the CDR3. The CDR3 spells CASSDRQGAADTQYF. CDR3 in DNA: TGTGCCAGCAGTGACAGACAGGGGGCTGCAGATACGCAGTATTTT.

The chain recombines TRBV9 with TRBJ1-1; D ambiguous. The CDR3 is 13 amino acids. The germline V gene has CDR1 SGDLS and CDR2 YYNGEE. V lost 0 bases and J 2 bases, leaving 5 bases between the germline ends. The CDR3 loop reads CASSVDSNTEAFF. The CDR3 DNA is TGTGCCAGCAGCGTAGACAGTAACACTGAAGCTTTCTTT.

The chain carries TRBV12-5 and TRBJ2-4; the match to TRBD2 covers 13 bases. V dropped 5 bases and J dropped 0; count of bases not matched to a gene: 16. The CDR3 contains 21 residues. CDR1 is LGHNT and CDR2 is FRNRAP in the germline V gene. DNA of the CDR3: TGTGCTAGTGGTCCGGAAAGCAGGACTAGCGGGGGTGGTCTAGCCAAAAACATTCAGTACTTC. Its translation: CASGPESRTSGGGLAKNIQYF.

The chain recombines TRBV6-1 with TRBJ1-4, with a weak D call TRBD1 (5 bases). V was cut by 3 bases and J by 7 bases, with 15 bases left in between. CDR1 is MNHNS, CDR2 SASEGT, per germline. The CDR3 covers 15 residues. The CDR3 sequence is CASSERPGGGEKLFF. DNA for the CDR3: TGTGCCAGCAGTGAGCGACCGGGGGGGGGTGAAAAACTGTTTTTT.

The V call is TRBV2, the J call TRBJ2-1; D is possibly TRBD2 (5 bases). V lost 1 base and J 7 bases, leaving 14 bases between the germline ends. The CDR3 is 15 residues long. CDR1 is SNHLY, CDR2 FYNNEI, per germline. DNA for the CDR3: TGTGCCAGCAGTGAAGAATTCGGGATACGGAATGAGCAGTTCTTC. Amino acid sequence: CASSEEFGIRNEQFF.

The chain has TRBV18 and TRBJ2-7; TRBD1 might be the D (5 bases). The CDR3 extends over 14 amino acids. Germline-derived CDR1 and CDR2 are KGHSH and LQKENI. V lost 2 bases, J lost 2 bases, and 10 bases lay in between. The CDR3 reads CASSPAVGPYEQYF. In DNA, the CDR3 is TGTGCCAGCTCACCAGCGGTGGGGCCCTACGAGCAGTACTTC.

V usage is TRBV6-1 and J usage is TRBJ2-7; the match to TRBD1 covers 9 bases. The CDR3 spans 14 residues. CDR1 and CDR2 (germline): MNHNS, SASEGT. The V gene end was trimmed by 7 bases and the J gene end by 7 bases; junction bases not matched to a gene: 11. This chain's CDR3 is CASMPGQGPLEQYF. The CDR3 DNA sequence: TGTGCCAGCATGCCGGGACAGGGTCCCTTAGAGCAGTACTTC.

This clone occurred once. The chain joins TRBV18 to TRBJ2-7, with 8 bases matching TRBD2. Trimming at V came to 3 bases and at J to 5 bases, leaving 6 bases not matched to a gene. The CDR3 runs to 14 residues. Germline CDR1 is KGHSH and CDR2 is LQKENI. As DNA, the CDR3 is TGTGCCAGCTCACCTACCAGCGGGAGCCACGAGCAGTACTTC. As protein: CASSPTSGSHEQYF.

CDR3 region: CASRAGATGNTIYF. As DNA, the CDR3 is TGTGCCAGCAGAGCGGGGGCGACTGGAAACACCATATATTTT. This chain connects TRBV2 to TRBJ1-3; weak D call: TRBD1 (6 bases). Trimming pared 6 bases from V and 2 bases from J, leaving 11 bases between. Germline V gene data show CDR1 as SNHLY and CDR2 as FYNNEI. The CDR3 extends over 14 amino acids.

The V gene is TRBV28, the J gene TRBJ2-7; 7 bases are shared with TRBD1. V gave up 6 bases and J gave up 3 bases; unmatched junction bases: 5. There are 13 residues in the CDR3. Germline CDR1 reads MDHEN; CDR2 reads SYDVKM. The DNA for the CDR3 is TGTGCCAGCAGCCGTGGGGACAGCTACGAGCAGTACTTC. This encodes CASSRGDSYEQYF.

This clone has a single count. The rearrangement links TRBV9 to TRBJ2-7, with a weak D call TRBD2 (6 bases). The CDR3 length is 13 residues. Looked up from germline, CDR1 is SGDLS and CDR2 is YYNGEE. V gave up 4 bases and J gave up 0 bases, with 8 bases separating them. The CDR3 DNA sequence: TGTGCCAGCAGCAGCGGGCCCTCCTACGAGCAGTACTTC. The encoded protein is CASSSGPSYEQYF.

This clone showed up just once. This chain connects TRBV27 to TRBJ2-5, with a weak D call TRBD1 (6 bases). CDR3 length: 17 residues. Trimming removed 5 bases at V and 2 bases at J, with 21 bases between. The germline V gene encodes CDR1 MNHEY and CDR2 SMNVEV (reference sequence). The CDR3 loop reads CASSQGLRQPFQETQYF. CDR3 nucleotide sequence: TGTGCCAGCAGTCAGGGGCTTAGACAACCGTTTCAAGAGACCCAGTACTTC.

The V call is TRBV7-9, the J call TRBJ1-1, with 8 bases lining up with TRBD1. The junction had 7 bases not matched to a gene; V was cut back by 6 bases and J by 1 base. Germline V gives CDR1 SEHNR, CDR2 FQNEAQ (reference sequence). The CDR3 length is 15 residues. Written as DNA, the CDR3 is TGTGCCAGCAGGGACAGGGTAAGGGGGAACACTGAAGCTTTCTTT. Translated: CASRDRVRGNTEAFF.

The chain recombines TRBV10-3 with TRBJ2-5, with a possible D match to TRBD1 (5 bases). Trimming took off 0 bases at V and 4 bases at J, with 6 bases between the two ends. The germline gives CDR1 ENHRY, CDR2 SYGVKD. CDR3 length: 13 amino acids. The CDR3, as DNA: TGTGCCATCAGTGAGTCCAGGGCAGAGACCCAGTACTTC. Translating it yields CAISESRAETQYF.

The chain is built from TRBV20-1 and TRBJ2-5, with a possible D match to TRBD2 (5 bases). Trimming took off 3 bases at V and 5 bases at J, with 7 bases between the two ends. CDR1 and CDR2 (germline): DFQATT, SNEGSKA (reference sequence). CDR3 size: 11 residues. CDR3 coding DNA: TGCAGTGCTAGGAGAGGGGAGACCCAGTACTTC. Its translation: CSARRGETQYF.

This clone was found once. CDR3 coding DNA: TGTGCCATCAGGACTATCGGTTCCTCCTACGAGCAGTACTTC. Its protein product is CAIRTIGSSYEQYF. The chain recombines TRBV10-3 with TRBJ2-7; D possibly corresponds to TRBD2 (5 bases). The V and J ends lost 6 bases and 0 bases respectively, with 12 bases between them. Germline CDR1 ENHRY, CDR2 SYGVKD. The CDR3 has 14 amino acids.

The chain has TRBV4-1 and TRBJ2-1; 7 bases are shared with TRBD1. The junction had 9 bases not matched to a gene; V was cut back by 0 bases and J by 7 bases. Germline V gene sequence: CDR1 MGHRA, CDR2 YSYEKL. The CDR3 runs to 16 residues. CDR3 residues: CASSQEGTARFNEQFF. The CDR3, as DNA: TGCGCCAGCAGCCAAGAAGGGACAGCCAGGTTTAATGAGCAGTTCTTC.